This T cell receptor beta chain was recorded in a study of T cell changes during pregnancy in multiple sclerosis. The V gene's germline CDR1 is SGHDN and CDR2 FVKESK. The V end lost 4 bases, the J end lost 0 bases, and 14 bases lay between the germline ends. This CDR3 comprises 16 residues. TCRdb's copy holds only in-frame clones and misses some; the assay was immunoSEQ multiplex PCR. The sample has 60,000 or so clones, roughly 87% seen once; the top ten hold 2% to 2.5%. This receptor was taken from a female donor in good health, enrolled as a control in a pregnancy study. The sample here was peripheral blood, taken in the second trimester of pregnancy. This chain joins TRBV14 and TRBJ2-3; D call uncertain. This chain's CDR3 is CASSPRPGASTDTQYF. In nucleotides, the CDR3 is TGTGCCAGCAGCCCCCGTCCCGGTGCTAGCACAGATACGCAGTATTTT.